The clone carrying this TCR beta chain was counted only a few times. Its antigen is unknown. It was with a sample-barcoded 5' primer and a J-beta primer mix that a second PCR of about 6 to 11 cycles was run. With 12 random nucleotides, a template-switch adaptor tagged each individual cDNA molecule. TCRdb passed the 5' RACE reads through MiXCR, listing each CDR3 protein once. The data show some 800,000 distinct CDR3 sequences, with about 25% seen just once and under 4.5% held by the top ten. This record comes from a study of blood T cells in healthy people across ages. Findings of the study overall: There was no known CMV status for donors, so expanded clonotype changes were possibly confounded.

These data were also filed under a second study, of T cells of mothers and their children. Turning to that study: Researchers report slightly higher, though non-significant, overlap in related mother-child pairs than in unrelated pairs.

This clonotype was obtained from a boy aged 5 to 17 in good health. Material: blood.

The CDR3 region is CASSDGTGKGQPQHF. The CDR3 DNA follows: TGCGCCAGCAGCGACGGGACAGGGAAGGGACAGCCCCAGCATTTT. The rearrangement uses TRBV5-1 and TRBJ1-5, with 9 bases matching TRBD1. Germline V CDR1 and CDR2: SGHRS, YFSETQ. The CDR3 contains 15 residues. The V segment lost 4 bases and the J segment 7 bases; nucleotides outside the gene matches: 9. The full variable domain, in which reference TRBV5-1 and TRBJ1-5 provide the parts outside the CDR3, is KAGVTQTPRYLIKTRGQQVTLSCSPISGHRSVSWYQQTPGQGLQFLFEYFSETQRNKGNFPGRFSGRQFSNSRSEMNVSTLELGDSALYLCASSDGTGKGQPQHFGDGTRLSIL.